The source of this T cell receptor beta chain is a study of shared clonotypes between healthy human individuals. Background on the study: The plates for each donor numbered three CD4 naive, three CD4 memory, two CD8 naive and one CD8 memory.

Of note for this clone: Its antigen is not identified.

Whole-study results and caveats: Non-shared clonotypes showed lower generation probabilities than clonotypes common to all four donors.

In replicate PCRs of sorted subsets, roughly 190 ng DNA, roughly 27,000 T cell genomes, was used. Profiling relied on immunoSEQ multiplex PCR, and the TCRdb table lists in-frame clones only, not all of them. The profile shows roughly 2,500,000 clones, over 85% of them singletons. Donors were healthy HIV-negative adults without recent acute infections or vaccinations. The sequenced sample was naive CD4+ T cells from PBMCs. Subset here: CD45RA+ positively selected. The receptor was derived from a man between 18 and 29 years old in good health. Some clones in this sample may be carry-over from other donors' samples.

DNA for the CDR3: TGTGCCAGCACCGAATTCAGGGCCTCTGGAAACACCATATATTTT. This translates into CASTEFRASGNTIYF. The chain couples TRBV7-9 to TRBJ1-3; a weak D match, TRBD1 (5 bases). This CDR3 contains 15 residues. Germline V gene sequence: CDR1 SEHNR, CDR2 FQNEAQ (reference sequence). Trimming shortened V by 7 bases and J by 0 bases, and 13 bases separated the two germline ends.